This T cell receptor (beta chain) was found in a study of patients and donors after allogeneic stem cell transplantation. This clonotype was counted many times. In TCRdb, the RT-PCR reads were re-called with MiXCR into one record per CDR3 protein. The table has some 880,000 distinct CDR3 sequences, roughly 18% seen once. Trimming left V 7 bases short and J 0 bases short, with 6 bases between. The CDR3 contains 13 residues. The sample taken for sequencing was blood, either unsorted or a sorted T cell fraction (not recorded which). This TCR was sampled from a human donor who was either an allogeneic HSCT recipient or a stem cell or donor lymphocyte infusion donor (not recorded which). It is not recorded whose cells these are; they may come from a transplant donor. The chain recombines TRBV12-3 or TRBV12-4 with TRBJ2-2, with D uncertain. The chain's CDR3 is CASTAPNTGELFF. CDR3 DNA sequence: TGTGCCAGCACGGCGCCGAACACCGGGGAGCTGTTTTTT.